The clone carrying this T cell receptor beta chain was observed a handful of times. This specimen belongs to a study of graft-versus-host responses after intestinal transplantation. Turning to the study itself: Transplants were multivisceral, liver-intestinal, or isolated intestinal. Study results and caveats: High graft-versus-host to host-versus-graft clonal ratios were found in allografts of patients who had graft-donor T cell macrochimerism. The recipient marrow held GvH clones, and some of them showed up first in ileum or blood.

Each mixed lymphocyte reaction held about 200,000 CFSE-labeled responders and about 200,000 irradiated violet-dye-labeled stimulators. The reaction was completed, and proliferating CFSE-low CD3+CD4+ and CD3+CD8+ responders were then sorted. Profiling relied on immunoSEQ multiplex PCR, and the TCRdb table lists in-frame clones only, not all of them. The repertoire has about 14,000 clones, around 40% of them found once; the top ten carry roughly 2.2%. The sample consisted of alloreactive CD8+ T cells from a mixed lymphocyte reaction culture, taken before intestinal transplant. Subset specified: CFSE-low proliferating T cells sorted from roughly 6-day pre-transplant mixed lymphocyte reaction (GvH or HvG direction). The receptor comes from a human patient who received an intestinal transplant.

This CDR3 reads CASSPPRGMNTEAFF. In DNA form, the CDR3 reads TGTGCCAGCAGCCCTCCCAGGGGCATGAACACTGAAGCTTTCTTT. V is TRBV7-9 and J is TRBJ1-1, with D possibly matching TRBD1 (6 bases). The V end was cut by 5 bases, the J end by 0 bases, with 13 bases between. The germline CDR1 and CDR2 sequences are SEHNR and FQNEAQ (reference sequence). The CDR3 is 15 residues long.